This T cell receptor (beta chain) was captured by sequencing in a study of OX40 agonist ivuxolimab in advanced cancers. This CDR3 has 16 amino acids. V lost 1 base, J lost 2 bases, and 6 bases stayed unmatched. The germline CDR1 and CDR2 sequences are SGHTA and FQGNSA. Sequencing used immunoSEQ multiplex PCR; TCRdb keeps in-frame clones, though not all of them. Among 50,000 to 65,000 clones listed, roughly 90% were seen once. This sample comprised CD4+ or CD8+ T cells sorted from blood, obtained in a trial of the OX40 agonist ivuxolimab. The sequence was collected from an adult with an advanced solid tumor such as melanoma, head and neck, liver or kidney cancer. This chain links TRBV7-2 with TRBJ2-7, with 9 positions matching TRBD2. The CDR3 bases are TGTGCCAGCAGCTTAGTTGGCGGGGGGGCTCCCTACGAGCAGTACTTC. Encoded protein: CASSLVGGGAPYEQYF.